This is a list of T cell receptor beta chains from one sample in a study of cytomegalovirus exposure and HLA in healthy donors. Profiling relied on immunoSEQ multiplex PCR, and the TCRdb table lists in-frame clones only, not all of them. The profile covers some 120,000 clones, with roughly 68% appearing a single time and approximately 0.9% taken by the ten largest. Sequencing was performed on PBMCs. The receptors derive from a woman in her 30s in good health and CMV-seronegative. The CDR3 runs from the conserved cysteine through the conserved F or W. Each record gives: clone size, D gene, V gene, J gene, CDR3 protein, CDR3 DNA. The D gene is left open where the match is weak. Size is omitted from some rows. Given values are once, few, many or a class for expanded clones.

NA	NA	TRBV7-6	TRBJ1-4	CASSLGPRGEKLFF	TGTGCCAGCAGCTTAGGTCCCAGGGGTGAAAAACTGTTTTTT
NA	TRBD1	TRBV2	TRBJ2-2	CASSSTGLDTGELFF	TGTGCCAGCAGTTCGACAGGGCTCGACACCGGGGAGCTGTTTTTT
NA	TRBD2	TRBV19	TRBJ2-3	CASSFAGGQDTQYF	TGTGCCAGTAGTTTTGCGGGAGGGCAAGATACGCAGTATTTT
NA	NA	TRBV4-2	TRBJ1-4	CASSHEGPSLNEKLFF	TGTGCCAGCAGCCACGAGGGCCCCAGCCTTAATGAAAAACTGTTTTTT
few	TRBD1	TRBV6-1	TRBJ2-6	CASSERQGQPLTF	TGTGCCAGCAGTGAACGACAGGGTCAACCCCTGACTTTC
NA	NA	TRBV19	TRBJ2-5	CASTMGQGETQYF	TGTGCCAGTACCATGGGCCAGGGGGAGACCCAGTACTTC
NA	NA	TRBV4-2	TRBJ1-3	CASSPTLNSGNTIYF	TGTGCCAGCAGCCCTACCCTTAACTCTGGAAACACCATATATTTT
NA	TRBD1	TRBV10-1	TRBJ1-4	CASSESGTGNEKLFF	TGCGCCAGCAGCGAGTCCGGGACAGGCAATGAAAAACTGTTTTTT
NA	NA	TRBV4-1	TRBJ1-5	CASSQELRKGNQPQHF	TGCGCCAGCAGCCAAGAACTAAGAAAGGGCAATCAGCCCCAGCATTTT
NA	NA	TRBV25-1	TRBJ2-5	CASSGMEDSHRQTQYF	TGTGCCAGCAGTGGAATGGAGGACAGCCACCGCCAGACCCAGTACTTC
few	NA	TRBV29-1	TRBJ2-2	CSVFEGGGATGELFF	TGCAGCGTTTTTGAGGGGGGGGGAGCCACCGGGGAGCTGTTTTTT
NA	NA	TRBV4-3	TRBJ1-1	CASSQDNSYTEAFF	TGCGCCAGCAGCCAAGATAATAGTTATACTGAAGCTTTCTTT
NA	NA	TRBV5-1	TRBJ2-1	CASSWGDATNEQFF	TGCGCCAGCAGCTGGGGGGACGCGACCAATGAGCAGTTCTTC
NA	NA	TRBV29-1	TRBJ2-3	CSGEIDRTTDTQYF	TGCAGCGGGGAAATAGACAGAACCACAGATACGCAGTATTTT
NA	TRBD1	TRBV7-9	TRBJ1-3	CASSSSDRGNTNTIYF	TGTGCCAGCAGCTCGTCGGACAGGGGAAATACGAACACCATATATTTT
NA	TRBD2	TRBV10-3	TRBJ2-5	CATGGANEKETQYF	TGTGCCACGGGGGGAGCGAACGAAAAAGAGACCCAGTACTTC
few	TRBD1	TRBV2	TRBJ1-5	CASRSAGGDQPQHF	TGTGCCAGCAGGTCAGCAGGGGGTGACCAGCCCCAGCATTTT
few	NA	TRBV6-1	TRBJ1-1	CASRRQPDTEAFF	TGTGCCAGCAGGCGACAGCCTGACACTGAAGCTTTCTTT
NA	TRBD2	TRBV5-6	TRBJ2-1	CASSLDTSGGYNEQFF	TGTGCCAGCAGCTTGGATACCAGCGGGGGTTACAATGAGCAGTTCTTC
NA	NA	TRBV28	TRBJ1-2	CASSSLQGYDGYTF	TGTGCCAGCAGTTCACTACAGGGTTATGATGGCTACACCTTC
NA	NA	TRBV27	TRBJ1-5	CASSPYDSNQPQHF	TGTGCCAGCAGTCCCTATGATAGCAATCAGCCCCAGCATTTT
NA	TRBD1	TRBV2	TRBJ1-2	CASSIRTGTYGYTF	TGTGCCAGCAGTATCAGGACAGGGACCTATGGCTACACCTTC
NA	NA	TRBV10-3	TRBJ1-2	CAISDQSGGYTF	TGTGCCATCAGTGATCAATCCGGTGGCTACACCTTC
NA	NA	TRBV2	TRBJ1-2	CASRPDGEGHIYGYTF	TGTGCCAGCAGACCTGATGGTGAGGGACATATCTATGGCTACACCTTC
NA	TRBD2	TRBV7-2	TRBJ2-3	CASSPTSGGYTDTQYF	TGTGCCAGCAGCCCTACTAGCGGGGGATACACAGATACGCAGTATTTT
NA	TRBD2	TRBV6-1	TRBJ2-7	CASRTSGRATEQYF	TGTGCCAGCAGGACTAGCGGGAGGGCTACGGAGCAGTACTTC
NA	TRBD1	TRBV29-1	TRBJ1-2	CSVYGQGPASSGYTF	TGCAGCGTCTACGGACAGGGGCCCGCTAGTAGTGGCTACACCTTC
NA	TRBD1	TRBV7-8	TRBJ2-7	CASSARRDSYEQYF	TGTGCCAGCAGCGCTAGACGGGACAGCTACGAGCAGTACTTC
NA	NA	TRBV5-1	TRBJ2-7	CASSFGGAISYEQYF	TGCGCCAGCAGCTTTGGGGGGGCAATCTCCTACGAGCAGTACTTC
once	NA	TRBV30	TRBJ1-1	CAWSVGQLNTEAFF	TGTGCCTGGAGTGTTGGGCAGCTGAACACTGAAGCTTTCTTT
NA	NA	TRBV9	TRBJ1-1	CASSMTAHTEAFF	TGTGCCAGCAGTATGACAGCGCACACTGAAGCTTTCTTT
few	NA	TRBV5-1	TRBJ1-1	CASSPGQWYTEAFF	TGCGCCAGCAGCCCCGGACAGTGGTACACTGAAGCTTTCTTT
NA	NA	TRBV29-1	TRBJ2-5	CSVILALGETQYF	TGCAGCGTTATTCTAGCACTGGGAGAGACCCAGTACTTC
NA	TRBD2	TRBV29-1	TRBJ2-3	CSVLGLAGDEDTQYF	TGCAGCGTCCTTGGACTAGCGGGAGATGAAGATACGCAGTATTTT
NA	NA	TRBV6-6	TRBJ2-1	CASSPGQSYNEQFF	TGTGCCAGCAGTCCGGGACAATCCTACAATGAGCAGTTCTTC
NA	NA	TRBV11-2	TRBJ2-5	CASSLPGETQYF	TGTGCCAGCAGCTTACCGGGGGAGACCCAGTACTTC
NA	TRBD2	TRBV7-6	TRBJ2-1	CASSLASGSNYEQFF	TGTGCCAGCAGCTTGGCTAGCGGGAGTAACTATGAGCAGTTCTTC
few	TRBD1	TRBV30	TRBJ1-1	CAWSASTGGTEAFF	TGTGCCTGGAGTGCCTCGACAGGGGGGACTGAAGCTTTCTTT
NA	NA	TRBV19	TRBJ1-2	CASSIRRISNYGYTF	TGTGCCAGTAGTATAAGGAGAATCTCAAACTATGGCTACACCTTC
few	NA	TRBV4-1	TRBJ1-5	CASSQEGAEHFSNQPQHF	TGCGCCAGCAGCCAAGAAGGGGCAGAGCACTTTAGCAATCAGCCCCAGCATTTT
NA	NA	TRBV5-8	TRBJ1-6	CASRRQHNSPLHF	TGTGCCAGCCGCAGACAGCATAATTCACCCCTCCACTTT
NA	TRBD1	TRBV7-9	TRBJ1-1	CASILDTGTGRRTEAFF	TGTGCCAGCATCCTTGATACGGGGACAGGGCGACGAACTGAAGCTTTCTTT
NA	TRBD2	TRBV9	TRBJ2-2	CASSVAGLNTGELFF	TGTGCCAGCAGCGTAGCGGGACTAAACACCGGGGAGCTGTTTTTT
NA	TRBD2	TRBV6-1	TRBJ2-3	CASSEFGLAGGRTDTQYF	TGTGCCAGCAGTGAATTTGGGCTAGCGGGAGGGAGGACAGATACGCAGTATTTT
once	TRBD1	TRBV14	TRBJ1-2	CASSPRLGQGDYGYTF	TGTGCCAGCAGCCCCCGACTGGGACAGGGAGACTATGGCTACACCTTC
NA	TRBD1	TRBV5-8	TRBJ2-3	CASFLGQGTDTQYF	TGTGCCAGCTTCCTAGGACAGGGCACAGATACGCAGTATTTT
NA	TRBD1	TRBV28	TRBJ1-2	CASRATGWQNQYGYTF	TGTGCCAGCAGGGCGACAGGGTGGCAGAATCAGTATGGCTACACCTTC
NA	NA	TRBV19	TRBJ1-5	CASSARQYSNQPQHF	TGTGCCAGTAGTGCTCGACAGTATAGCAATCAGCCCCAGCATTTT
NA	NA	TRBV6-6	TRBJ1-5	CASANRVVGGSASQHF	TGTGCCAGCGCAAATCGGGTCGTGGGGGGATCAGCGTCCCAGCATTTT
NA	NA	TRBV9	TRBJ2-5	CASSLLQGGETQYF	TGTGCCAGCAGCTTACTCCAGGGAGGAGAGACCCAGTACTTC
NA	NA	TRBV2	TRBJ1-1	CASNQGFEAFF	TGTGCCAGCAACCAGGGTTTTGAGGCTTTCTTT
NA	NA	TRBV30	TRBJ1-5	CAWSIQGSQPQHF	TGTGCCTGGAGTATTCAGGGAAGTCAGCCCCAGCATTTT
once	TRBD1	TRBV6-6	TRBJ2-7	CASRTGQFYEQYF	TGTGCCAGCAGAACGGGACAGTTCTACGAGCAGTACTTC
NA	NA	TRBV29-1	TRBJ1-1	CSVARATLRAFF	TGCAGCGTTGCCAGGGCGACACTGAGGGCTTTCTTT
NA	NA	TRBV2	TRBJ2-7	CASGVGGEESEQYF	TGTGCCAGCGGGGTGGGGGGAGAGGAGAGCGAGCAGTACTTC
few	TRBD1	TRBV5-4	TRBJ1-1	CAVSRQGAGTEAFF	TGTGCCGTCTCCCGGCAGGGGGCGGGAACTGAAGCTTTCTTT
NA	NA	TRBV18	TRBJ1-5	CASSSGAGQPQHF	TGTGCCAGCTCCTCAGGGGCCGGACAGCCCCAGCATTTT